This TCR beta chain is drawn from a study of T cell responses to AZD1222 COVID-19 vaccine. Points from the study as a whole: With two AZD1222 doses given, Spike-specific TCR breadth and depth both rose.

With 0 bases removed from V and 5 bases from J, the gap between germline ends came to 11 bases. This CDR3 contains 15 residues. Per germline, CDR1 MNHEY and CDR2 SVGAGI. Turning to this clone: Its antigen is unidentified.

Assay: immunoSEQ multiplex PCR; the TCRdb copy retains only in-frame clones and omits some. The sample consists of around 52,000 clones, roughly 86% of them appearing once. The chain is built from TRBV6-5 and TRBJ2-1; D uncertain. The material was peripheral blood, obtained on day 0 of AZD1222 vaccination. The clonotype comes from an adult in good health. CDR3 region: CASSYSGQAHNEQFF. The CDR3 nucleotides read TGTGCCAGCAGTTACTCTGGGCAGGCCCACAATGAGCAGTTCTTC.